This TCR beta chain was sequenced for a study of cytomegalovirus exposure and HLA in healthy donors. Note on this clone: Its antigen is currently unknown.

Study conclusions and caveats: Some segments of the V type, notably TRBV6-2 and TRBV6-3, were excluded as indistinguishable.

The length of the CDR3 is 15 residues. Germline V gene lookup returns CDR1 SNHLY and CDR2 FYNNEI. J was trimmed by 2 bases and V by 6 bases; bases with no gene match: 5. Researchers ran the PCR with 60 Vbeta and 13 Jbeta primers. Repertoires were generated with immunoSEQ multiplex PCR, while TCRdb's copy carries only in-frame clones and drops some. The data show about 120,000 clones, more than 65% seen once. Sequencing was carried out using PBMCs. The chain has TRBV2 and TRBJ2-3; TRBD1 agrees at 10 bases. The clonotype was recovered from a woman in her twenties or thirties in good health and CMV-seronegative. The CDR3 bases are TGTGCCAGCAGGCGGGACAGGGGAAACACAGATACGCAGTATTTT. Translation gives CASRRDRGNTDTQYF. Filled out from reference TRBV2 and TRBJ2-3, the complete variable domain reads EPEVTQTPSHQVTQMGQEVILRCVPISNHLYFYWYRQILGQKVEFLVSFYNNEISEKSEIFDDQFSVERPDGSNFTLKIRSTKLEDSAMYFCASRRDRGNTDTQYFGPGTRLTVL.